Below, 26 T cell receptor beta chains from the same sample are listed, as sequenced in a study of blood T cell repertoires in COVID-19. Sequenced by immunoSEQ multiplex PCR; TCRdb stores in-frame clones only, minus some. The sample gives hundreds of thousands of clones, around 83% of which show up once; about 5% is in the top ten. The sample comprised PBMCs or T cells enriched from blood (not recorded which). The receptors stem from a man aged 35-49 years who had been exposed to COVID-19.

This chain joins TRBV3-1 (or the pseudogene TRBV3-2) and TRBJ1-2; 8 bases match TRBD1. Germline V gene data show CDR1 as LGHDT and CDR2 as YNNKEL (reference sequence). After removal of 4 bases from V and 6 bases from J, the junction contained 13 bases not matched to a gene. This CDR3 region has 16 residues. This CDR3 is CASSPRRDRSRDGYTF. The CDR3, as DNA: TGTGCCAGCAGCCCCCGACGGGACAGGTCGAGGGATGGCTACACCTTC.

V and J are TRBV10-2 and TRBJ2-5; 7 bases align to TRBD2. The CDR3 loop spans 15 amino acids. CDR1 and CDR2 from the germline V gene are WSHSY and SAAADI. The J segment lost 0 bases and the V segment lost 8 bases, leaving 9 bases of the junction unmatched. The CDR3 spells CASSGTSAYQETQYF. The CDR3 DNA reads TGCGCCAGCTCTGGTACTAGCGCTTACCAAGAGACCCAGTACTTC.

In DNA form, the CDR3 reads TGTGCCAGCTCACCACAAGTACAGCATGAAGCTTTCTTT. As protein: CASSPQVQHEAFF. This chain uses TRBV18 with TRBJ1-1; D remains ambiguous. Germline lookup yields CDR1 KGHSH and CDR2 LQKENI. This CDR3 has 13 residues. Trimming removed 1 base from V and 7 bases from J, with 10 bases in between.

The chain has TRBV28 and TRBJ1-3; D call uncertain. Trimming shortened V by 10 bases and J by 0 bases, and 10 bases separated the two germline ends. The CDR3 covers 13 residues. Germline lookup yields CDR1 MDHEN and CDR2 SYDVKM. CDR3 amino acids: CAIVGDSGNTIYF. Written as DNA, the CDR3 is TGTGCCATCGTAGGAGACTCTGGAAACACCATATATTTT.

The chain combines TRBV23-1 with TRBJ1-2; the match to TRBD1 covers 8 bases. TRBV23-1 is an ORF, with its function uncertain. The CDR3 is made up of 14 amino acids. The V segment lost 10 bases and the J segment 5 bases; nucleotides outside the gene matches: 12. The CDR3 DNA is TGCGCCAACACAACGGGACAGGCGATATATGGCTACACCTTC. It encodes CANTTGQAIYGYTF.

The chain links TRBV27 to TRBJ2-1, with no clear D. This CDR3 has 14 residues. V gave up 5 bases and J gave up 3 bases, with 11 bases separating them. Per the germline V gene, CDR1 is MNHEY and CDR2 is SMNVEV (reference sequence). The CDR3 loop is CASSLRGDYNEQFF. The DNA of the CDR3 is TGTGCCAGCAGTCTCCGCGGAGACTACAATGAGCAGTTCTTC.

This clone showed up just a few times. This chain uses TRBV6-5 with TRBJ1-2, with D possibly matching TRBD1 (6 bases). The V and J ends lost 6 bases and 5 bases respectively, with 19 bases between them. This CDR3 contains 15 residues. The germline gives CDR1 MNHEY, CDR2 SVGAGI. The CDR3 is CASRDGGGAGYGYTF. CDR3 sequence (DNA): TGTGCCAGCAGAGATGGCGGGGGGGCGGGATATGGCTACACCTTC.

Concerning this clone itself: The junction does not match germline at one end; this may be a read error. The CDR3 coding sequence is TGTGCTAGCAGCTTAGCGGAAGGGGCCGGGGAGCTGTTTTTT. This codes for CASSLAEGAGELFF. The chain uses TRBV7-7 and TRBJ2-2; perhaps TRBD2 as D (6 bases). In germline, CDR1 is SSHAT, CDR2 FNYEAQ (reference sequence). This CDR3 contains 14 residues.

Remarks on this clone: Other DNA sequences in this sample translate to the same CDR3. This chain joins TRBV18 and TRBJ1-1; D not certain. Trimming stripped 2 bases from V and 1 base from J, with 8 bases between. The length of the CDR3 is 14 residues. The V gene's germline CDR1 is KGHSH and CDR2 LQKENI. This CDR3 reads CASSPSSSNTEAFF. The CDR3 DNA reads TGTGCCAGCTCACCAAGTAGCTCGAACACTGAAGCTTTCTTT.

This sequence joins TRBV27 and TRBJ1-6, with 8 bases fitting TRBD1. The trim removed 3 bases at V and 9 bases at J, leaving 16 bases unmatched. This CDR3 region has 18 residues. Germline V gene sequence: CDR1 MNHEY, CDR2 SMNVEV (reference sequence). The CDR3 is CASSLERPRTGYSSPLHF. The CDR3 bases are TGTGCCAGCAGTTTGGAACGCCCCCGGACAGGGTACTCTTCACCCCTCCACTTT.

The CDR3: CASSAGRVNSPLHF. The DNA for the CDR3 is TGTGCCAGCAGCGCGGGAAGAGTAAATTCACCCCTCCACTTT. J is TRBJ1-6 and V is TRBV5-4; D uncertain. Germline V gene lookup returns CDR1 SGHNT and CDR2 YYREEE (reference sequence). V lost 4 bases, J lost 7 bases, and 12 bases lay in between. The length of the CDR3 is 14 residues. The whole variable domain, remainder taken from reference TRBV5-4 and TRBJ1-6, is ETGVTQSPTHLIKTRGQQVTLRCSSQSGHNTVSWYQQALGQGPQFIFQYYREEENGRGNFPPRFSGLQFPNYSSELNVNALELDDSALYLCASSAGRVNSPLHFGNGTRLTVT.

The chain uses TRBV24-1 and TRBJ2-2; D remains unclear. Germline CDR1 and CDR2: KGHDR and SFDVKD. V was trimmed by 3 bases and J by 1 base, leaving 8 bases between them. The CDR3 has 15 amino acids. The CDR3 sequence is CATSDILKNTGELFF. The CDR3 DNA reads as TGTGCCACCAGTGATATACTCAAGAACACCGGGGAGCTGTTTTTT.

The rearrangement uses TRBV10-3 and TRBJ2-1, with D maybe TRBD2 (5 bases). The CDR3 extends over 12 amino acids. V was clipped by 1 base and J by 15 bases, with 13 bases between them. Germline-derived CDR1 and CDR2 are ENHRY and SYGVKD. Here the CDR3 reads CAISEWGEGLFF. In DNA form, the CDR3 reads TGTGCCATCAGTGAGTGGGGAGAAGGTCTGTTCTTC.

The chain employs TRBV13 and TRBJ2-1; 11 nucleotides align to TRBD2. This CDR3 spans 16 amino acids. The germline CDR1 and CDR2 sequences are PRHDT and FYEKMQ (reference sequence). V lost 1 base and J lost 10; bases outside the gene matches: 9. CDR3 in amino acids: CASSLAPGLAESEQFF. The CDR3 DNA follows: TGTGCCAGCAGCTTAGCTCCGGGACTAGCGGAGTCCGAGCAGTTCTTC.

This sequence joins TRBV6-4 and TRBJ1-2; 7 positions agree with TRBD1. The CDR3 extends over 17 amino acids. The germline gives CDR1 MRHNA, CDR2 SNTAGT. J gave up 0 bases and V 6 bases, and 13 bases lay outside the gene matches. CDR3 protein: CASRSMLRGLSNYGYTF. The CDR3, as DNA: TGTGCCAGCAGATCAATGTTAAGGGGGCTATCTAACTATGGCTACACCTTC.

The rearrangement links TRBV5-6 to TRBJ1-2, with D maybe TRBD1 (5 bases). Germline loops: CDR1 SGHDT, CDR2 YYEEEE. There are 14 residues in the CDR3. V was pared by 3 bases and J by 3 bases, with 12 bases between. The CDR3 sequence: CASSSRGTYYGYTF. CDR3 sequence (DNA): TGTGCCAGCAGCTCGCGCGGGACCTACTATGGCTACACCTTC.

The chain uses TRBV7-9 and TRBJ1-6, with 7 bases that match TRBD1. There are 15 residues in the CDR3. Trimming at V came to 5 bases and at J to 7 bases, leaving 8 bases not matched to a gene. Looked up from germline, CDR1 is SEHNR and CDR2 is FQNEAQ (reference sequence). The CDR3 nucleotides are TGTGCCAGCAGCCCCAGGGACAGTGCGAATTCACCCCTCCACTTT. Translated: CASSPRDSANSPLHF.

The genes are TRBV24-1 and TRBJ2-7; a possible D gene is TRBD2 (5 bases). The germline V gene has CDR1 KGHDR and CDR2 SFDVKD. The CDR3 consists of 13 residues. V was shortened by 5 bases and J by 5 bases, with 12 bases between the two germline ends. CDR3 protein: CATSGSPGDEQYF. The CDR3 DNA reads TGTGCCACCAGTGGTTCCCCCGGGGACGAGCAGTACTTC.

This clone came up a few times. The chain recombines TRBV3-1 (or the pseudogene TRBV3-2) with TRBJ2-7; a possible D gene is TRBD2 (7 bases). V gave up 4 bases and J gave up 2 bases, with 12 bases separating them. Germline CDR1 and CDR2: LGHDT and YNNKEL (reference sequence). CDR3 length: 14 residues. DNA for the CDR3: TGTGCCAGCAGCCCGCGGGGGCGCCCCTACGAGCAGTACTTC. As protein: CASSPRGRPYEQYF.

This clone was seen many times. The gene calls are TRBV5-1 and TRBJ2-1; perhaps TRBD1 as D (5 bases). V shed 3 bases and J shed 7 bases, with 8 bases lying between them. Germline V CDR1 and CDR2: SGHRS, YFSETQ. This CDR3 is 12 amino acids long. CDR3 nucleotides: TGCGCCAGCAGCTCAAAGGGGAATGAGCAGTTCTTC. Encoded protein: CASSSKGNEQFF. Drawing the rest from reference TRBV5-1 and TRBJ2-1, the complete variable domain is KAGVTQTPRYLIKTRGQQVTLSCSPISGHRSVSWYQQTPGQGLQFLFEYFSETQRNKGNFPGRFSGRQFSNSRSEMNVSTLELGDSALYLCASSSKGNEQFFGPGTRLTVL.

This clone was picked up a small number of times. The chain couples TRBV4-2 to TRBJ2-7, with 11 positions matching TRBD2. V trimming: 0 bases; J trimming: 5 bases; junction bases outside the gene matches: 9. Looked up from germline, CDR1 is LGHNA and CDR2 is YNFKEQ. There are 17 residues in the CDR3. The DNA of the CDR3 is TGTGCCAGCAGCCAAGACCCTAGCGGGGGGCTCGGGGACGAGCAGTACTTC. The encoded protein is CASSQDPSGGLGDEQYF.

Concerning this clone itself: The DNA is left out, because the CDR3 cannot be placed on it with certainty; the CDR3 is given as TCRdb lists it. The CDR3 spells CASSFSGQGKVSQYF. The genes are TRBV27 and TRBJ2-5; no DNA check was done on the table's D call, TRBD1. The germline V gene has CDR1 MNHEY and CDR2 SMNVEV (reference sequence). The CDR3 has 15 residues if both end residues are counted.

The rearrangement joins TRBV2 to TRBJ2-4; 7 bases are shared with TRBD1. Germline CDR1 reads SNHLY; CDR2 reads FYNNEI. Trimming at V came to 3 bases and at J to 11 bases, leaving 16 bases not matched to a gene. The CDR3 contains 16 residues. The CDR3 DNA sequence: TGTGCCAGCAGTGACCATACGACAGGGTCAACCCTAGTTCAGTACTTC. This gives the protein CASSDHTTGSTLVQYF.

This chain joins TRBV3-1 (or the pseudogene TRBV3-2) and TRBJ2-4; the D gene is possibly TRBD1 (6 bases). CDR1 and CDR2 (germline): LGHDT, YNNKEL (reference sequence). The CDR3 covers 17 residues. The germline V and J ends were trimmed by 5 bases and 0 bases, with 17 bases remaining between them. Written as DNA, the CDR3 is TGTGCCAGCAGCGAAGCCTCAGGGGTACTAGCCAAAAACATTCAGTACTTC. Encoded protein: CASSEASGVLAKNIQYF.

The V gene is TRBV19, the J gene TRBJ2-7; D is unresolved. This CDR3 contains 9 residues. V was clipped by 7 bases and J by 6 bases, with 4 bases between them. CDR1 and CDR2 (germline): LNHDA, SQIVND (reference sequence). CDR3 amino acids: CASNCEQYF. CDR3 coding DNA: TGTGCCAGTAACTGCGAGCAGTACTTC.

The chain recombines TRBV6-4 with TRBJ2-3; D is perhaps TRBD2 (5 bases). The germline V gene has CDR1 MRHNA and CDR2 SNTAGT. V was trimmed by 4 bases and J by 8 bases, leaving 10 bases between them. The CDR3 sequence is 12 residues long. The CDR3 loop reads CASSGEWGTQYF. The DNA for the CDR3 is TGTGCCAGCAGTGGGGAGTGGGGTACGCAGTATTTT.